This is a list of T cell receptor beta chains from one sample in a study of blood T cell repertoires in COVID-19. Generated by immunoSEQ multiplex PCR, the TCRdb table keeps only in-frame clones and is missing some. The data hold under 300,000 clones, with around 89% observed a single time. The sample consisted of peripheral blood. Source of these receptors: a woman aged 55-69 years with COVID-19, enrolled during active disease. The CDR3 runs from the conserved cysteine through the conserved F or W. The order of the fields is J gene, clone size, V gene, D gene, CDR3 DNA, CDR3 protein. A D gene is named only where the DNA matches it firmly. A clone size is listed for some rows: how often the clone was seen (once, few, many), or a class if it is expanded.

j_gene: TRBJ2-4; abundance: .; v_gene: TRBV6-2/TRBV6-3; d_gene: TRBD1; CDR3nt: TGTGCCAGCAGTTACCTCAGGGACAGGGGGATGGCGGCCAAAAACATTCAGTACTTC; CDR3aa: CASSYLRDRGMAAKNIQYF
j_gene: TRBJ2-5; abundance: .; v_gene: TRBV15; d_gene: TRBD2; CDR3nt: TGTGCCACCAGCAGCAGGGAGGGGGAGACCCAGTACTTC; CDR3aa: CATSSREGETQYF
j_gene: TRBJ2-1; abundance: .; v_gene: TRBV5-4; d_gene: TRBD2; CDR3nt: TGTGCCAGCAGCAAGTCTATAGCGGGGACCTCCTACAATGAGCAGTTCTTC; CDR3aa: CASSKSIAGTSYNEQFF
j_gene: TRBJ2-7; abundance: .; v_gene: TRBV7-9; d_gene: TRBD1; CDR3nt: TGTGCCAGCAGCCCTAACAGACAGGGAGCCGAGCAGTACTTC; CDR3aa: CASSPNRQGAEQYF
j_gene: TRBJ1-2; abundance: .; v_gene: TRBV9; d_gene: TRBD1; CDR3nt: TGTGCCAGCAGCCCGGAGTGGGACAGCTTCTATGGCTACACCTTC; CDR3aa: CASSPEWDSFYGYTF
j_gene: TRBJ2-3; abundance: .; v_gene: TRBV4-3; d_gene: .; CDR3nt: TGCGCCAGCAGCCAACGGGGAAGTCGAAGGTTAGATACGCAGTATTTT; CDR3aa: CASSQRGSRRLDTQYF
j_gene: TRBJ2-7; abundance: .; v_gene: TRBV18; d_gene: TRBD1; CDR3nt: TGTGCCAGCTCACCCCAGGGACAGGGACCCTACGAGCAGTACTTC; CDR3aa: CASSPQGQGPYEQYF
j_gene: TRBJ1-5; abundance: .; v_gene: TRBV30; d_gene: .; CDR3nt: TGTGCCTGGGGTCCTTCGTGGAGGGATGGCAATCAGCCCCAGCATTTT; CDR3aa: CAWGPSWRDGNQPQHF
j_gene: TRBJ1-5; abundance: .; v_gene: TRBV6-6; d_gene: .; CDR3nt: TGTGCCAGCAGTTCCCAGGGTTTAGGGCAGCCCCAGCATTTT; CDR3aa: CASSSQGLGQPQHF
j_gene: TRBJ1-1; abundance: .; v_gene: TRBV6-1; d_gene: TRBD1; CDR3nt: TGTGCCAGCAGTGAAGGACAGGGGATGGGAGGCACTGAAGCTTTCTTT; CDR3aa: CASSEGQGMGGTEAFF
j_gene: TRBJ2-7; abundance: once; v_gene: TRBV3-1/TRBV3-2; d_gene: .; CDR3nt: TGTGCCAGCAGCCAAGATCTGGCAGGGCCCTTGAAGCAGTACTTC; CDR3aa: CASSQDLAGPLKQYF
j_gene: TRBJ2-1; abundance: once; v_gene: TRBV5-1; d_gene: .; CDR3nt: TGCGCCAGCAGCTTGGACAGGGCGCCCTACAACAATGAGCAGTTCTTC; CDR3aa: CASSLDRAPYNNEQFF
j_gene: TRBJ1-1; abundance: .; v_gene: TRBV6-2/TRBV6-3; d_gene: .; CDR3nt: TGTGCCAGCAGCGGCAGACAGAACACTGAAGCTTTCTTT; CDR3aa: CASSGRQNTEAFF
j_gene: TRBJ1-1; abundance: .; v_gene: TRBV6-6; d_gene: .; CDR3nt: TGTGCCAGCAGTTACTCTGACAGACTGAACACTGAAGCTTTCTTT; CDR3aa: CASSYSDRLNTEAFF
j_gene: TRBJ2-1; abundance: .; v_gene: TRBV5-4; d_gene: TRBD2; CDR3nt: TGTGCCAGCAGCCTGGGACTAGTCAGCAATGAGCAGTTCTTC; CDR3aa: CASSLGLVSNEQFF
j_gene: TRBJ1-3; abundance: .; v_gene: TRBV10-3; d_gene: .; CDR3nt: TGTGCCATCAGTGAGTCGACGGGCTCTGGAAACACCATATATTTT; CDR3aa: CAISESTGSGNTIYF
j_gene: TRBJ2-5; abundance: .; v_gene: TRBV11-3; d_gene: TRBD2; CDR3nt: TGTGCCAGCAGCTCAACGGGGGGGCCTGGACAAGAGACCCAGTACTTC; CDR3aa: CASSSTGGPGQETQYF
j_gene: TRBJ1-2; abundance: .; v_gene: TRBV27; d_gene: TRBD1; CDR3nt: TGTGCCAGCAGACCAAACCGGGACAGATCTAACTATGGCTACACCTTC; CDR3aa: CASRPNRDRSNYGYTF
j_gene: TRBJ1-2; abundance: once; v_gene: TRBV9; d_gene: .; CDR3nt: TGTGCCAGCAGCCCAACGGGGTCGCGAGGCTACACCTTC; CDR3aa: CASSPTGSRGYTF